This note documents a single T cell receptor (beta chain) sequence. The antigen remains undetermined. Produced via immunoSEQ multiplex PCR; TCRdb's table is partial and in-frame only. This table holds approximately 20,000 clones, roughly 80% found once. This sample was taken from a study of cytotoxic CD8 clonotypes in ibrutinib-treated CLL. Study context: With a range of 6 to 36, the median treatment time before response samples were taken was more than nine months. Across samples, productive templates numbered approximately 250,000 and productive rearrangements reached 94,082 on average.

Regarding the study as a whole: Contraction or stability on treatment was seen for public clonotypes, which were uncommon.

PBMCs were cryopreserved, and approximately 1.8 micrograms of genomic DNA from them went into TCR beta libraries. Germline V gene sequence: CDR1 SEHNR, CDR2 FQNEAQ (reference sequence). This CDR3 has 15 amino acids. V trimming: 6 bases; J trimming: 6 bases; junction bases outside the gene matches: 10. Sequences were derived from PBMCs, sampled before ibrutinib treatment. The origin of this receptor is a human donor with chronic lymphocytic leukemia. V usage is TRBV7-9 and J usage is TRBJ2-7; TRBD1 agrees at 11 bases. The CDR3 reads CASSSRTGTGGEQYF. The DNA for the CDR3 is TGTGCCAGCAGTTCTAGAACCGGGACAGGGGGCGAGCAGTACTTC.